One sample yielded the 17 T cell receptor beta chains listed below, sequenced in a study of T cells expressing NK-cell markers. No DNA is given; TCRdb re-called the 5' RACE reads and lists each CDR3 protein once. The sample totals 500,000 to 600,000 distinct CDR3 sequences. The specimen was blood T cells: a sorted CD56 or NKG2C T cell subset, CD4+ or CD8+ T cells, or bulk PBMC T cells (not recorded which). The receptors come from a man aged 18 to 35 in good health.

The chain recombines TRBV20-1 with TRBJ2-6. CDR1 and CDR2 (germline): DFQATT, SNEGSKA (reference sequence). The CDR3 covers 16 residues. Here the CDR3 reads CSANLDGGSGANVLTF.

The chain uses TRBV5-1 and TRBJ2-3; the D call from TCRdb, TRBD1, cannot be confirmed without DNA. This CDR3 region has 15 residues. From germline, CDR1 is SGHRS and CDR2 YFSETQ. The CDR3 loop reads CASSPWTGIEDTQYF.

The rearrangement uses TRBV6-5 and TRBJ2-1; lacking DNA, the TRBD1 call made by TCRdb goes unchecked. Germline V gene sequence: CDR1 MNHEY, CDR2 SVGAGI. The CDR3 is 12 amino acids. CDR3 loop: CASSIGSGLEFF.

V gene TRBV3-1 combines with J gene TRBJ2-2. This CDR3 comprises 12 residues. From germline, CDR1 is LGHDT and CDR2 YNNKEL (reference sequence). The CDR3 sequence is CASSQLSAELFF.

The chain employs TRBV7-9 and TRBJ2-3; the TCRdb call, TRBD2, lacks DNA for checking. The CDR3 spans 15 residues. Germline CDR1 reads SEHNR; CDR2 reads FQNEAQ (reference sequence). CDR3 sequence reads: CASSLRQRESDTQYF.

This rearrangement joins TRBV7-2 to TRBJ2-5. CDR1 and CDR2 from the germline V gene are SGHTA and FQGNSA. The CDR3 has 16 residues. CDR3 protein: CASSLAPGDTEETQYF.

This chain links TRBV6-2 or TRBV6-3 with TRBJ1-2. Germline V gene data show CDR1 as MNHEY and CDR2 as SVGEGT. The CDR3 is 13 residues long. The CDR3 sequence: CASSYGFNYGYTF.

V gene TRBV7-6 combines with J gene TRBJ2-7; TCRdb's D gene call, TRBD2, goes unchecked for lack of DNA. This CDR3 comprises 14 residues. Per germline, CDR1 SGHVS and CDR2 FNYEAQ. The CDR3 is CASSLGVGEGEQYF.

The chain employs TRBV7-2 and TRBJ1-4; TCRdb's assignment of TRBD1 cannot be checked, as there is no DNA. The germline V gene encodes CDR1 SGHTA and CDR2 FQGNSA. This CDR3 is 16 amino acids long. The CDR3 is CASSKQGGQTNEKLFF.

V is TRBV5-4 and J is TRBJ2-3; TCRdb proposes TRBD1, but this gene call is untestable without DNA. CDR3 size: 15 residues. Germline CDR1 SGHNT, CDR2 YYREEE (reference sequence). This chain's CDR3 is CATADHDRVADTQYF.

The rearrangement links TRBV14 to TRBJ2-5; TCRdb proposes TRBD1, but this gene call is untestable without DNA. The length of the CDR3 is 14 residues. CDR1 and CDR2 (germline): SGHDN, FVKESK. This CDR3 is CASSQNRGRETQYF. The whole variable domain, filled in from reference TRBV14 and TRBJ2-5, reads EAGVTQFPSHSVIEKGQTVTLRCDPISGHDNLYWYRRVMGKEIKFLLHFVKESKQDESGMPNNRFLAERTGGTYSTLKVQPAELEDSGVYFCASSQNRGRETQYFGPGTRLLVL.

The chain combines TRBV20-1 with TRBJ2-5; TCRdb's D call of TRBD2 is untestable without DNA. The germline gives CDR1 DFQATT, CDR2 SNEGSKA (reference sequence). This CDR3 comprises 13 residues. The CDR3 sequence is CSAARTSGRAQYF.

This chain joins TRBV12-3 or TRBV12-4 and TRBJ2-7; TCRdb's assignment of TRBD1 cannot be checked, as there is no DNA. The CDR3 covers 15 residues. Here the CDR3 reads CASSYRRDKTYEQYF.

The V call is TRBV20-1, the J call TRBJ2-2; TCRdb's assignment of TRBD2 cannot be checked, as there is no DNA. The CDR3 length is 16 residues. Germline loops: CDR1 DFQATT, CDR2 SNEGSKA (reference sequence). The CDR3 sequence: CSAIPSGRAETGELFF.

The gene calls are TRBV6-2 or TRBV6-3 and TRBJ2-1; with no DNA, the TCRdb D assignment of TRBD1 cannot be verified. This CDR3 contains 15 residues. The V gene's germline CDR1 is MNHEY and CDR2 SVGEGT. CDR3 protein: CASRTGPASYNEQFF.

The rearrangement uses TRBV30 and TRBJ2-3. The CDR3 consists of 14 residues. Germline V gives CDR1 GTSNPN, CDR2 SVGIG (reference sequence). This CDR3 is CAWSVLGAPDTQYF. The full variable domain, in which reference TRBV30 and TRBJ2-3 provide the parts outside the CDR3, is SQTIHQWPATLVQPVGSPLSLECTVEGTSNPNLYWYRQAAGRGLQLLFYSVGIGQISSEVPQNLSASRPQDRQFILSSKKLLLSDSGFYLCAWSVLGAPDTQYFGPGTRLTVL.

CDR3 region: CSARDFTGRGNEQFF. The rearrangement links TRBV20-1 to TRBJ2-1; as DNA is missing, the TRBD2 call by TCRdb cannot be tested. The CDR3 is 15 amino acids. Germline loops: CDR1 DFQATT, CDR2 SNEGSKA (reference sequence).